The TCR beta chain under discussion was sequenced for a study of PD-L1 blockade in urothelial cancer. Assay: immunoSEQ multiplex PCR; the TCRdb copy retains only in-frame clones and omits some. Here the sample spans 70,000 to 95,000 clones, 70% to 90% being singletons. Time point of the sample: pretreatment peripheral blood. This CDR3 comprises 15 residues. J lost 0 bases, V lost 1 base, and 3 bases had no gene match. The germline CDR1 and CDR2 sequences are SGHRS and YFSETQ. Material: PBMCs, obtained around atezolizumab (anti-PD-L1) treatment. The genes are TRBV5-1 and TRBJ2-7, with 8 bases aligning to TRBD2. The source is a woman older than 75 with urothelial cancer. CDR3 nucleotides: TGCGCCAGCAGCTTGCTTAGCGGGACCTCCTACGAGCAGTACTTC. As protein: CASSLLSGTSYEQYF.